These T cell receptor beta chains were read from a single sample in a study of control samples from healthy donors and cancer patients. The assay was immunoSEQ multiplex PCR, and TCRdb's table has in-frame clones only and misses some. The repertoire consists of tens of thousands of clones, with around 84% occurring once and the leading ten covering 2.5% to 3.5%. The sequenced sample consisted of PBMCs. The receptors shown here come from a woman aged 45-65 years with lung cancer. Each CDR3 is given with its conserved first and last residue. The D gene is left open where the match is weak. Clone size, where shown, is once, few, many, or a class for clones that have expanded.

v_call	clone_size	j_call	d_call	cdr3_nt	cdr3_aa
TRBV28	NA	TRBJ1-5	NA	TGTGCCAGCAGTTACCTGCAGGTAGGGGATCAGCCCCAGCATTTT	CASSYLQVGDQPQHF
TRBV5-6	NA	TRBJ1-2	NA	TGTGCCAGCAGCTCAACCTTGGCAGGGTATGGCTACACCTTC	CASSSTLAGYGYTF
TRBV7-4	few	TRBJ1-5	NA	TGTGCCAGCAGCTTAGCCTTGCAGGGGAGCAATCAGCCCCAGCATTTT	CASSLALQGSNQPQHF
TRBV2	NA	TRBJ1-4	NA	TGTGCCAGCAGATCCGGGACAAGCCGAAAAGCTATTAATGAAAAACTGTTTTTT	CASRSGTSRKAINEKLFF
TRBV6-5	many	TRBJ2-7	NA	TGTGCCAGCAGTTACTCCCGACACCTACGCTCCTACGAGCAGTACTTC	CASSYSRHLRSYEQYF
TRBV11-1	NA	TRBJ1-2	NA	TGTGCCAGCGCGGACAGACGAGTACCAACTAACTATGGCTACACCTTC	CASADRRVPTNYGYTF
TRBV6-5	NA	TRBJ1-1	NA	TGTGCCAGCAGGAGGGGTGGGGGGAACACTGAAGCTTTCTTT	CASRRGGGNTEAFF
TRBV11-2	NA	TRBJ2-3	NA	TGTGCCAGCAGCCCCGCGGGGAACACAGATACGCAGTATTTT	CASSPAGNTDTQYF
TRBV15	NA	TRBJ2-2	NA	TGTGCCACCAGCAGAGATCTTGGGGGGATAATGAACACCGGGGAGCTGTTTTTT	CATSRDLGGIMNTGELFF
TRBV6-6	NA	TRBJ1-3	NA	TGTGCCAGCAGTCCTCAGGGGAGCTCTGGAAACACCATATATTTT	CASSPQGSSGNTIYF
TRBV6-5	NA	TRBJ1-2	TRBD1	TGTGCCAGCAGTAGTCGGGACAGCTATGGCTACACCTTC	CASSSRDSYGYTF
TRBV5-5	NA	TRBJ2-1	TRBD1	TGTGCCAGCAGCCCCGGACAGGGCTTCATCAATGAGCAGTTCTTC	CASSPGQGFINEQFF
TRBV6-5	NA	TRBJ2-3	TRBD2	TGTGCCAGCAGTCAGCGGGGGGGCAGCACAGATACGCAGTATTTT	CASSQRGGSTDTQYF
TRBV4-1	few	TRBJ1-6	NA	TGCGCCAGCAGCCCTGACAGTCTGAGCTCCTATAATTCACCCCTCCACTTT	CASSPDSLSSYNSPLHF
TRBV30	few	TRBJ1-6	TRBD1	TGTGCCTGGAGGGATACAGGGGGTAATTCACCCCTCCACTTT	CAWRDTGGNSPLHF
TRBV10-3	NA	TRBJ2-3	NA	TGTGCCATCAGTGAAGGCACAGATACGCAGTATTTT	CAISEGTDTQYF
TRBV5-4	NA	TRBJ2-2	NA	TGTGCCAGCAGCTCGGGCGTCGCGAACACCGGGGAGCTGTTTTTT	CASSSGVANTGELFF
TRBV7-2	NA	TRBJ2-7	TRBD1	TGTGCCAGCAGTCGGGACAGGGAAAAGTACTTC	CASSRDREKYF
TRBV7-2	NA	TRBJ2-7	NA	TGTGCCAGCAGCTTCCCGGGGCGGGAGCAGTACTTC	CASSFPGREQYF
TRBV6-5	NA	TRBJ2-5	TRBD2	TGTGCCAGCAGGAACGGGGGGGCCGTGACCCAGTACTTC	CASRNGGAVTQYF
TRBV3-1/TRBV3-2	NA	TRBJ2-7	NA	TGTGCCAGCAGCCAAGGGCCAGTCAAGGGCAACGAGCAGTACTTC	CASSQGPVKGNEQYF
TRBV14	NA	TRBJ2-3	TRBD2	TGTGCCAGCAGCCGGGGAAAGCTAGCGGCTACAGATACGCAGTATTTT	CASSRGKLAATDTQYF
TRBV10-3	NA	TRBJ1-5	TRBD1	TGTGCCATAAAGGGGGCAGGGGATTATCAGCCCCAGCATTTT	CAIKGAGDYQPQHF
TRBV12-5	NA	TRBJ1-1	TRBD1	TGTGCTAGTGGTGGACAGGGGACTGTAACTGAAGCTTTCTTT	CASGGQGTVTEAFF
TRBV3-1/TRBV3-2	NA	TRBJ1-2	TRBD1	TGTGCCAGCAGCCCTCGACAGGGGGCGATCGGTTTTGACTATGGCTACACCTTC	CASSPRQGAIGFDYGYTF
TRBV7-6	NA	TRBJ2-2	TRBD1	TGTGCCAGCAGCCGAGGGACAGTGAACACCGGGGAGCTGTTTTTT	CASSRGTVNTGELFF
TRBV7-2	NA	TRBJ2-3	NA	TGTGCCAGCAGCTCCCTGTCCAGGGGCGGGGGCGGCACAGATACGCAGTATTTT	CASSSLSRGGGGTDTQYF
TRBV6-5	NA	TRBJ2-4	TRBD1	TGTGCCAGCAGTTACTCCTGGACAGGGGGCGAAAACATTCAGTACTTC	CASSYSWTGGENIQYF
TRBV19	NA	TRBJ1-2	NA	TGTGCCAGTAGGGCTTTGGAGGGATCGGGGGCCTATGGCTACACCTTC	CASRALEGSGAYGYTF
TRBV7-2	NA	TRBJ1-5	NA	TGTGCCAGCAGCTTAGGGTCGGAACAGCCCCAGCATTTT	CASSLGSEQPQHF
TRBV19	NA	TRBJ2-5	NA	TGTGCCAGTAGTCCACGCAGAGGGGGGGCGGAAGAGACCCAGTACTTC	CASSPRRGGAEETQYF
TRBV6-5	NA	TRBJ2-7	NA	TGTGCCAGCAGTACGGCAGGGAACGAGCAGTACTTC	CASSTAGNEQYF
TRBV7-9	NA	TRBJ1-1	NA	TGTGCCAGCAGCATCCAGACGGAAACTGAAGCTTTCTTT	CASSIQTETEAFF
TRBV6-7	NA	TRBJ1-2	NA	TGTGCCAGCAGGACACGACAGAATGGAAGTGGCTACACCTTC	CASRTRQNGSGYTF
TRBV7-9	NA	TRBJ2-1	TRBD2	TGTGCCAGCAGCCCTAGCGGGGGGGTGAATGAGCAGTTCTTC	CASSPSGGVNEQFF
TRBV4-1	NA	TRBJ1-2	TRBD1	TGCGCCAGCAGCCAAGATCGGGGACAGCCTCTCTCTGCGAACTATGGCTACACCTTC	CASSQDRGQPLSANYGYTF
TRBV6-5	NA	TRBJ1-2	NA	TGTGCCAGCAGCCCGGGGATGGTTCAAGGCTACACCTTC	CASSPGMVQGYTF
TRBV5-6	NA	TRBJ1-2	NA	TGTGCCAGCAGCTTGTGGGATGGCTACACCTTC	CASSLWDGYTF
TRBV5-1	NA	TRBJ1-1	NA	TGCGCCAGCAGCTCCGCCCAGGGGAACACTGAAGCTTTCTTT	CASSSAQGNTEAFF
TRBV6-6	once	TRBJ1-2	NA	TGTGCCAGCAGTATTAGGGGTGGCTACACCTTC	CASSIRGGYTF
TRBV2	NA	TRBJ1-2	TRBD1	TGTGCCAGTCAGGGGGTATTTTTCTATGGCTACACCTTC	CASQGVFFYGYTF
TRBV11-2	NA	TRBJ2-3	TRBD1	TGTGCCAGCAGCTACTCGACAGGGATCGGCACAGATACGCAGTATTTT	CASSYSTGIGTDTQYF